The 15 T cell receptor beta chains listed next were all sequenced from one sample in a study of regulatory T cells in long-lasting Graves disease. The time point was: newly diagnosed GD, antithyroid drugs for less than 3 months. Researchers made the TCR library from RNA that was extracted from PBMCs. iRepertoire HTBI primers and Arm-PCR of CDR3 regions built TCR beta libraries. MiXCR, applied by TCRdb to the multiplex PCR reads, yields one record per CDR3 protein. Of 400,000 to 500,000 distinct CDR3 sequences in the sample, about a sixth were seen once. These sequences were also reported in another study, on T cells in Graves' hyperthyroidism and ophthalmopathy.

Material: peripheral blood mononuclear cells (PBMCs), obtained at new diagnosis, from a patient treated with antithyroid drugs. Receptors originate from a woman younger than 30 with Graves disease.

The CDR3: CAINPGLAKFNEQFF. The CDR3 DNA reads TGTGCCATCAACCCGGGACTAGCTAAATTCAATGAGCAGTTCTTC. The J gene is TRBJ2-1, the V gene TRBV10-3; 9 bases agree with TRBD2. CDR1 and CDR2 from the germline V gene are ENHRY and SYGVKD. Germline trimming cut 7 bases from V and 6 bases from J; bases unmatched to any gene: 10. The CDR3 is 15 amino acids.

This clonotype appeared many times. The rearrangement uses TRBV20-1 and TRBJ1-1, with D possibly being TRBD1 (5 bases). V was clipped by 6 bases and J by 6 bases, with 11 bases between them. The CDR3 spans 11 residues. Germline values: CDR1 DFQATT, CDR2 SNEGSKA (reference sequence). The CDR3 coding sequence is TGCAGTGCCGACAGACAGCCTGAAGCTTTCTTT. It encodes CSADRQPEAFF.

The chain recombines TRBV4-3 with TRBJ1-1; D uncertain. Trimming stripped 0 bases from V and 4 bases from J, with 24 bases between. Germline V CDR1 and CDR2: LGHNA, YSLEER. The CDR3 spans 19 residues. The CDR3 nucleotides read TGCGCCAGCAGCCAAGACGGACCTAAAATTTCCAAAGTAGGCACTGAAGCTTTCTTT. Protein product: CASSQDGPKISKVGTEAFF.

This clonotype was observed many times. The chain uses TRBV6-1 and TRBJ2-7; the D is unclear. Germline values: CDR1 MNHNS, CDR2 SASEGT. Trimming cost V 5 bases and J 3 bases, with 5 bases left between them. The CDR3 contains 11 residues. CDR3 in DNA: TGTGCCAGCAGTAGCTTCTACGAGCAGTACTTC. Its translation is CASSSFYEQYF.

This clonotype was seen ten or more times. The chain is built from TRBV29-1 and TRBJ2-3; 7 nucleotides match TRBD1. Per the germline V gene, CDR1 is SQVTM and CDR2 is ANQGSEA. The CDR3 runs 13 residues. Germline trimming cut 6 bases from V and 5 bases from J; bases unmatched to any gene: 8. The CDR3 DNA is TGCAGCGTGACAATACGACAGGGAGATACGCAGTATTTT. This gives the protein CSVTIRQGDTQYF.

The chain is built from TRBV7-9 and TRBJ1-1; 7 nucleotides align to TRBD1. This CDR3 contains 15 residues. The V gene end was trimmed by 5 bases and the J gene end by 3 bases; junction bases not matched to a gene: 9. Germline loops: CDR1 SEHNR, CDR2 FQNEAQ (reference sequence). The CDR3 coding sequence is TGTGCCAGCAGCCACAGGGGATCTCTAGACACTGAAGCTTTCTTT. Its translation: CASSHRGSLDTEAFF.

This clonotype has at least ten counts. The chain is built from TRBV7-9 and TRBJ2-7; D uncertain. The length of the CDR3 is 14 residues. V was cut by 6 bases and J by 6 bases, with 18 bases left in between. In germline, CDR1 is SEHNR, CDR2 FQNEAQ (reference sequence). CDR3 residues: CASSPNWPDREQYF. As DNA, the CDR3 is TGTGCCAGCAGTCCGAACTGGCCCGATCGCGAGCAGTACTTC.

This clonotype was recorded many times. The chain carries TRBV29-1 and TRBJ2-7; 9 bases are shared with TRBD1. J gave up 6 bases and V 7 bases, and 10 bases lay outside the gene matches. The CDR3 spans 13 residues. CDR1 and CDR2 from the germline V gene are SQVTM and ANQGSEA. The CDR3 loop reads CSASGTGISEQYF. As DNA, the CDR3 is TGCAGCGCTTCCGGGACAGGGATCTCCGAGCAGTACTTC.

A few counts support this clonotype. The rearrangement joins TRBV25-1 to TRBJ2-5, with D tentatively TRBD1 (6 bases). This CDR3 is built from 15 residues. With 1 base removed from V and 1 base from J, the gap between germline ends came to 10 bases. Germline V lookup: CDR1 MGHDK, CDR2 SYGVNS. Here the CDR3 reads CASSELRGSQETQYF. CDR3 in DNA: TGTGCCAGCAGTGAATTAAGGGGGTCCCAAGAGACCCAGTACTTC.

This clonotype was observed many times. The chain recombines TRBV27 with TRBJ2-7; 12 bases map to TRBD2. Losses at the gene ends were 3 bases for V and 3 bases for J; bases not matched to a gene: 15. This CDR3 spans 19 amino acids. In germline, CDR1 is MNHEY, CDR2 SMNVEV (reference sequence). CDR3 DNA: TGTGCCAGCAGTTTCCAAATTCCGGGACTAGCGGGTTTGGACTACGAGCAGTACTTC. Translation gives CASSFQIPGLAGLDYEQYF.

By share, this clonotype counts as medium-sized. V gene TRBV28 combines with J gene TRBJ2-3; 10 bases fit TRBD2. The ends lost 8 bases at V and 7 bases at J; junction bases unmatched: 9. Germline CDR1 reads MDHEN; CDR2 reads SYDVKM. The CDR3 covers 14 residues. CDR3 loop: CASCPSGSSNTQYF. The CDR3 bases are TGTGCCAGCTGCCCTAGCGGGAGTTCAAATACGCAGTATTTT.

On this clonotype: A much larger clone sits a single nucleotide away, making a read error possible. The chain recombines TRBV5-1 with TRBJ2-1; 10 nucleotides match TRBD2. Germline values: CDR1 SGHRS, CDR2 YFSETQ. V shed 5 bases and J 8 bases; nucleotides not matched to a gene: 10. This CDR3 is 15 amino acids long. CDR3 amino acids: CASRGLAGVVYEQFF. The DNA of the CDR3 is TGCGCCAGCAGAGGGCTAGCGGGAGTCGTGTATGAGCAGTTCTTC.

Regarding this clonotype: With only one base between it and a far larger clone, this is likely a read error. The rearrangement uses TRBV2 and TRBJ2-7, with 13 bases aligning to TRBD2. With 7 bases clipped from V and 7 bases from J, the junction kept 10 bases outside the gene matches. Germline V lookup: CDR1 SNHLY, CDR2 FYNNEI. The CDR3 has 15 amino acids. CDR3 protein: CASNDGLAGVDEQYF. For the CDR3, the DNA is TGTGCCAGCAATGACGGACTAGCGGGAGTCGATGAGCAGTACTTC.

As regards this clonotype: A much larger clone sits a single nucleotide away, making a read error possible. The V gene is TRBV6-1, the J gene TRBJ2-1; D not certain. CDR1 is MNHNS and CDR2 is SASEGT in the germline V gene. Between the trimmed V and J ends, which lost 6 bases and 7 bases, there was a span of 22 bases. CDR3 length equals 16 residues. CDR3: CASSLINSTIANEQFF. The CDR3 DNA is TGTGCCAGCAGCTTAATAAACTCCACGATCGCTAATGAGCAGTTCTTC.

A remark on this clonotype: This may be a read error: a much more frequent sequence differs by one nucleotide. The chain links TRBV6-4 to TRBJ1-5, with a tentative D call TRBD1 (6 bases). Germline V gives CDR1 MRHNA, CDR2 SNTAGT. The ends were cut back, 5 bases at V and 7 bases at J, with 18 bases in the middle. There are 15 residues in the CDR3. The CDR3 DNA follows: TGTGCCAGCAGTTTCTCCCACAAGGGGGAACAGCCCCAGCATTTT. Translation gives CASSFSHKGEQPQHF.